This record looks at one T cell receptor (beta chain) sequence and its context. The sample belongs to a study of blood T cell repertoires in COVID-19. In the study overall: Donors in the United States, Italy and Spain gave samples during acute or convalescent COVID-19. PBMCs, B-cell-depleted T cells, or T cells were the source of the cDNA or gDNA that made up the material.

How the authors handled the data: From reference gene primer amplification, estimates of nucleated cell counts were derived. TCRdb's table, derived via immunoSEQ multiplex PCR, lists solely in-frame clones and lacks some. The V and J calls and clone size come from that table; D and trimming were worked out from the DNA. Here the sample spans approximately 150,000 clones, over 80% being singletons. Germline V gives CDR1 LGHDT, CDR2 YNNKEL (reference sequence). The CDR3 totals 15 residues. With V trimmed by 4 bases and J by 1 base, 4 bases remained unmatched. This receptor was identified in a man between 65 and 85 years old who had been exposed to COVID-19. The chain is built from TRBV3-1 (or the pseudogene TRBV3-2) and TRBJ2-3; 8 bases map to TRBD1. The sequencing sample was made of PBMCs or T cells enriched from blood (not recorded which). The DNA for the CDR3 is TGTGCCAGCAGCCCCGGGACAGGTGGCACAGATACGCAGTATTTT. The encoded protein is CASSPGTGGTDTQYF.